Below, 18 T cell receptor beta chains from the same sample are listed, as sequenced in a study of technical replicates of blood from a few donors. The repertoire was sequenced with immunoSEQ multiplex PCR; TCRdb's copy has only in-frame clones and lacks some. This sample has about 84,000 clones, with roughly 98% found just once. Sequenced input: T cells isolated from PBMCs. All receptors derive from a human donor in good health.

This sequence joins TRBV20-1 and TRBJ2-5, with D possibly being TRBD1 (5 bases). CDR1 is DFQATT, CDR2 SNEGSKA, per germline (reference sequence). The V end lost 5 bases, the J end lost 7 bases, and 11 bases lay between the germline ends. CDR3 length equals 11 residues. The CDR3 DNA reads as TGCAGTGCTGGACAATGGGGGACCCAGTACTTC. Protein sequence: CSAGQWGTQYF.

J is TRBJ1-1 and V is TRBV30, with 7 bases fitting TRBD1. The J segment lost 4 bases and the V segment lost 3 bases, leaving 2 bases of the junction unmatched. This CDR3 has 12 amino acids. CDR1 and CDR2 from the germline V gene are GTSNPN and SVGIG (reference sequence). The CDR3 DNA follows: TGTGCCTGGAGCGCAGGGGGCACTGAAGCTTTCTTT. It specifies CAWSAGGTEAFF.

This clone showed up just once. The chain carries TRBV29-1 and TRBJ2-1, with TRBD1 as a possible D gene (6 bases). The CDR3 contains 12 residues. CDR1 and CDR2 (germline): SQVTM, ANQGSEA. Between the trimmed V and J ends, which lost 8 bases and 9 bases, there was a span of 17 bases. CDR3 sequence: CSIRRGWTEQFF. CDR3 nucleotides: TGCAGCATCCGAAGGGGGTGGACTGAGCAGTTCTTC.

The chain has TRBV7-2 and TRBJ1-2; TRBD1 matches 8 bases. Germline assignment: CDR1 SGHTA and CDR2 FQGNSA. This CDR3 has 15 residues. Trimming took 2 bases from V and 1 from J; bases not matched to a gene: 3. CDR3 bases: TGTGCCAGCAGCTTACAGGGGGCAATTAACTATGGCTACACCTTC. Translation gives CASSLQGAINYGYTF.

The chain has TRBV7-6 and TRBJ2-7, with TRBD2 as a possible D gene (6 bases). The V gene lost 5 bases and the J gene lost 0 bases, with 14 bases spanning the gap. There are 15 residues in the CDR3. Germline CDR1 SGHVS, CDR2 FNYEAQ. CDR3 loop: CASSLEPTSSYEQYF. CDR3 DNA: TGTGCCAGCAGCCTCGAACCGACTAGCTCCTACGAGCAGTACTTC.

This clone was seen only a few times. The chain couples TRBV11-3 to TRBJ2-1; D might be TRBD1 (5 bases). V dropped 5 bases and J dropped 7 bases, with 9 bases sitting between them. In germline, CDR1 is SGHNT, CDR2 YENEEA. CDR3 length: 12 amino acids. This chain's CDR3 is CASSRSGNEQFF. In DNA form, the CDR3 reads TGTGCCAGCAGCCGTTCAGGGAATGAGCAGTTCTTC.

The chain couples TRBV7-6 to TRBJ2-5; 11 nucleotides agree with TRBD1. CDR1 SGHVS and CDR2 FNYEAQ come from the germline V gene. The CDR3 totals 15 residues. After removal of 0 bases from V and 7 bases from J, the junction contained 4 bases not matched to a gene. CDR3 amino acids: CASSLAGQGATTQYF. The CDR3 nucleotides are TGTGCCAGCAGCTTAGCCGGACAGGGGGCCACGACCCAGTACTTC.

V gene TRBV18 combines with J gene TRBJ1-2, with 8 bases identical to TRBD1. Germline trimming cut 7 bases from V and 4 bases from J; bases unmatched to any gene: 14. The CDR3 totals 16 residues. Germline lookup yields CDR1 KGHSH and CDR2 LQKENI. The CDR3 sequence is CASYPTPRGRSYGYTF. CDR3 DNA: TGTGCCAGCTACCCCACCCCCAGGGGGCGAAGCTATGGCTACACCTTC.

V and J are TRBV5-1 and TRBJ2-5; 13 positions match TRBD2. The V and J ends lost 3 bases and 4 bases, in that order; junction bases with no gene match: 6. The CDR3 loop spans 16 amino acids. Germline lookup yields CDR1 SGHRS and CDR2 YFSETQ. CDR3 in DNA: TGCGCCAGCAGCTATACTAGCGGGAGGGCCGCAGAGACCCAGTACTTC. It specifies CASSYTSGRAAETQYF. Drawing the rest from reference TRBV5-1 and TRBJ2-5, the complete variable domain is KAGVTQTPRYLIKTRGQQVTLSCSPISGHRSVSWYQQTPGQGLQFLFEYFSETQRNKGNFPGRFSGRQFSNSRSEMNVSTLELGDSALYLCASSYTSGRAAETQYFGPGTRLLVL.

This clone was observed a single time. This chain connects TRBV6-4 to TRBJ1-3; 7 nucleotides align to TRBD1. Germline V gene sequence: CDR1 MRHNA, CDR2 SNTAGT. V was pared by 7 bases and J by 4 bases, with 22 bases of the junction left unmatched. The CDR3 spans 19 residues. The CDR3 here is CASTRTGSHPLSAGNTIYF. The CDR3 DNA reads TGTGCCAGCACCCGGACAGGTTCTCACCCCTTGTCTGCGGGAAACACCATATATTTT.

This clone occurred once. The chain combines TRBV4-1 with TRBJ1-6, with 9 nucleotides matching TRBD1. Germline values: CDR1 MGHRA, CDR2 YSYEKL. V shed 4 bases and J 5 bases; nucleotides not matched to a gene: 21. The CDR3 extends over 21 amino acids. CDR3 nucleotide sequence: TGCGCCAGCAGCCGATTAGCCGGGGACAGGGACGTCCACCCTGATAATTCACCCCTCCACTTT. Its translation is CASSRLAGDRDVHPDNSPLHF.

This chain joins TRBV5-1 and TRBJ2-2, with D unclear. Germline-derived CDR1 and CDR2 are SGHRS and YFSETQ. This CDR3 region has 14 residues. Trimming took off 1 base at V and 4 bases at J, with 8 bases between the two ends. The CDR3 sequence is CASSLIAATGELFF. The CDR3 coding sequence is TGCGCCAGCAGCTTGATCGCGGCCACCGGGGAGCTGTTTTTT. The full variable domain, with the rest looked up from reference TRBV5-1 and TRBJ2-2, is KAGVTQTPRYLIKTRGQQVTLSCSPISGHRSVSWYQQTPGQGLQFLFEYFSETQRNKGNFPGRFSGRQFSNSRSEMNVSTLELGDSALYLCASSLIAATGELFFGEGSRLTVL.

The V and J genes are TRBV5-6 and TRBJ2-7; TRBD1 matches at 7 bases. This CDR3 comprises 14 residues. Trimming removed 4 bases from V and 0 bases from J; junction bases left unmatched: 4. The germline V gene has CDR1 SGHDT and CDR2 YYEEEE. CDR3 residues: CASSKTGSSYEQYF. The CDR3 DNA reads TGTGCCAGCAGCAAGACAGGGAGCTCCTACGAGCAGTACTTC.

This rearrangement joins TRBV5-6 to TRBJ2-2; TRBD2 matches at 7 bases. The CDR3 has 16 amino acids. The junction had 7 bases not matched to a gene; V was cut back by 0 bases and J by 5 bases. Germline CDR1 reads SGHDT; CDR2 reads YYEEEE. In DNA, the CDR3 is TGTGCCAGCAGCTTGGTCGGGGGGAGTGGGACCGGGGAGCTGTTTTTT. This translates into CASSLVGGSGTGELFF.

V usage is TRBV7-9 and J usage is TRBJ1-5; 8 bases are shared with TRBD1. Germline V gene lookup returns CDR1 SEHNR and CDR2 FQNEAQ (reference sequence). The CDR3 consists of 14 residues. V shed 7 bases, J shed 6 bases, and the junction held 8 bases outside the gene matches. CDR3: CASTQGQGGQPQHF. In nucleotides, the CDR3 is TGTGCCAGCACGCAAGGACAGGGAGGTCAGCCCCAGCATTTT.

This chain links TRBV27 with TRBJ2-7; tentatively, D is TRBD2 (5 bases). Trimming removed 2 bases at V and 9 bases at J, with 14 bases between. Germline assignment: CDR1 MNHEY and CDR2 SMNVEV (reference sequence). The CDR3 loop spans 13 amino acids. CDR3 in DNA: TGTGCCAGCAGTTTAAGCTCCCCCCGGGGGCAGTACTTC. Its protein product is CASSLSSPRGQYF.

The chain carries TRBV11-3 and TRBJ2-2, with 8 bases identical to TRBD1. The germline gives CDR1 SGHNT, CDR2 YENEEA. The V and J ends lost 5 bases and 4 bases, in that order; junction bases with no gene match: 9. This CDR3 spans 16 amino acids. The chain's CDR3 is CASSLGDRLSTGELFF. For the CDR3, the DNA is TGTGCCAGCAGCCTAGGGGACAGGCTGAGCACCGGGGAGCTGTTTTTT.

The rearrangement links TRBV28 to TRBJ2-7, with D possibly matching TRBD2 (6 bases). This CDR3 spans 14 amino acids. Trimming took off 2 bases at V and 4 bases at J, with 12 bases between the two ends. CDR1 is MDHEN and CDR2 is SYDVKM in the germline V gene. DNA of the CDR3: TGTGCCAGCAGTTTAGCGGGGTCTGGTTACGAGCAGTACTTC. This translates into CASSLAGSGYEQYF.